This paragraph covers one T cell receptor beta chain sequence. The sample belongs to a study of control samples from healthy donors and cancer patients. Germline lookup yields CDR1 KGHSH and CDR2 LQKENI. There are 13 residues in the CDR3. Trimming shortened V by 6 bases and J by 13 bases, and 19 bases separated the two germline ends. Generated by immunoSEQ multiplex PCR, the TCRdb table keeps only in-frame clones and is missing some. This table holds some 130,000 clones, 70% to 90% found once. The chain joins TRBV18 to TRBJ2-1, with D tentatively TRBD2 (5 bases). The sequence came from a man aged 40-55 years in good health. Sequenced material: blood. The CDR3 nucleotides read TGTGCCAGCTCTCCTACCCCTGGGCCGGGACAGTTCTTC. Protein: CASSPTPGPGQFF.